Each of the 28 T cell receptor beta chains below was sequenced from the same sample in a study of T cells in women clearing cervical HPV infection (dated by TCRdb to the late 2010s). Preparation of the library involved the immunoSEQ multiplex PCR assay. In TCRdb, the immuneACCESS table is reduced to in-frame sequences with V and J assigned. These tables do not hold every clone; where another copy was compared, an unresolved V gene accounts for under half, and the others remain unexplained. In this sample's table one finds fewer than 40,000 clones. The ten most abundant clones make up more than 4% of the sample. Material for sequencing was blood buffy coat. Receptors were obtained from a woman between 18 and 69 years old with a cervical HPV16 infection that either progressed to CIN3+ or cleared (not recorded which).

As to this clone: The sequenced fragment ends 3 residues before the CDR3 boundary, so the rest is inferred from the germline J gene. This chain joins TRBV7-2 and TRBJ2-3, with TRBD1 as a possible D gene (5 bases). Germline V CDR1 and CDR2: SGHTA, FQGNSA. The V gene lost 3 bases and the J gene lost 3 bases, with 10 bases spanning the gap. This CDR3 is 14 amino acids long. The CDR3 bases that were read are TGTGCCAGCAGCTTTCAGGGAATAACAGATACG. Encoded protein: CASSFQGITDT. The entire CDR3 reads CASSFQGITDTQYF.

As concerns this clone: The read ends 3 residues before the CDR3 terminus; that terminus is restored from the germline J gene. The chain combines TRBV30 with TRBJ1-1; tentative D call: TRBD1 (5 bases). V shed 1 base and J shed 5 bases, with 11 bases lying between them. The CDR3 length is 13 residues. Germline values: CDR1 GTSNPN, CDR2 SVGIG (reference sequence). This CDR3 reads CAWSGEGRTEAFF. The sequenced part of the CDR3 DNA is TGTGCCTGGAGTGGGGAGGGGAGGACTGAA. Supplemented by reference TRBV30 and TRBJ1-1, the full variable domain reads SQTIHQWPATLVQPVGSPLSLECTVEGTSNPNLYWYRQAAGRGLQLLFYSVGIGQISSEVPQNLSASRPQDRQFILSSKKLLLSDSGFYLCAWSGEGRTEAFFGQGTRLTVV.

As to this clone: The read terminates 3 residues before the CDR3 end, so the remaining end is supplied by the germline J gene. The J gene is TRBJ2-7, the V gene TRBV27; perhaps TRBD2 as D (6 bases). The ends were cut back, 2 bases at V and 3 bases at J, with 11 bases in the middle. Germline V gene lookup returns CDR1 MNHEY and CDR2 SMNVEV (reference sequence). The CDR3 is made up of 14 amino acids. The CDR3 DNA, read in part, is TGTGCCAGCAGTTTACGACAAGCGGGCTACGAG. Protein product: CASSLRQAGYE. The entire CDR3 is CASSLRQAGYEQYF.

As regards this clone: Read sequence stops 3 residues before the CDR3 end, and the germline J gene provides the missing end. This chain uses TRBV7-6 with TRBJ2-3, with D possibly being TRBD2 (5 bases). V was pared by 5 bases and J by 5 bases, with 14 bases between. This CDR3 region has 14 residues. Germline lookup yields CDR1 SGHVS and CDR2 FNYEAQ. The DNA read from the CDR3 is TGTGCCAGCAGCCTAGGTGGTGAGGGAGATACG. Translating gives CASSLGGEGDT. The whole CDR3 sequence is CASSLGGEGDTQYF.

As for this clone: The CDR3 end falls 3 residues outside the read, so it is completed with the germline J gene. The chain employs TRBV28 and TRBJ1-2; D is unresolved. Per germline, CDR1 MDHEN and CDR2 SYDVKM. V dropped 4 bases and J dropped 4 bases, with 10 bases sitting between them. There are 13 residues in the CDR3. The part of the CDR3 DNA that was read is TGTGCCAGCAGTTATGCCGTGGCCTATGGC. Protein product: CASSYAVAYG. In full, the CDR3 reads CASSYAVAYGYTF.

CDR3 residues: CASSQPIGQGYEQYF. CDR3 DNA, as far as it was read: TGCGCCAGCAGTCAACCGATAGGACAGGGGTACGAG. The chain has TRBV23-1 and TRBJ2-7; 9 bases line up with TRBD1. The missing CDR3 end, 3 residues past where the read stops, is filled in from the germline J gene. TRBV23-1 is labeled an ORF, and its function is uncertain. With 2 bases clipped from V and 4 bases from J, the junction kept 6 bases outside the gene matches. CDR3 length: 15 residues.

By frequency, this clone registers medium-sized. Incomplete CDR3 DNA: TGTGCCAGCAGCTTACATCAGGGACTAGCAGGCAATGAG. Amino acid sequence: CASSLHQGLAGNE. The full-length CDR3 reads as CASSLHQGLAGNEQFF. The chain couples TRBV7-8 to TRBJ2-1; 9 bases map to TRBD2. The CDR3 extends 3 residues past the end of the read, so its final part is completed from the germline J gene. Germline loops: CDR1 SGHVS, CDR2 FQNEAQ. This CDR3 has 16 amino acids. Trimming at V came to 2 bases and at J to 6 bases, leaving 8 bases not matched to a gene.

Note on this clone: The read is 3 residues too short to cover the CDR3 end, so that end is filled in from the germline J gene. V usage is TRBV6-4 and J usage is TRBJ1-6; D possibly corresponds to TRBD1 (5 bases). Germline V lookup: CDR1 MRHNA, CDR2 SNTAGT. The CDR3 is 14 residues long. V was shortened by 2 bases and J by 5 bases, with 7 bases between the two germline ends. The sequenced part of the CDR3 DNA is TGTGCCAGCAGTGACAAAGGGGATAATTCACCC. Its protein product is CASSDKGDNSP. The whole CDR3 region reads CASSDKGDNSPLHF.

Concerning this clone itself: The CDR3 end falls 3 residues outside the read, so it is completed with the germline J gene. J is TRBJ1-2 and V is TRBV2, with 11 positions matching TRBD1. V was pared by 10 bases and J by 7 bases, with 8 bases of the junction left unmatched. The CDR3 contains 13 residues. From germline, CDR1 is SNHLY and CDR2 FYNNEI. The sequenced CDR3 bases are TGTGCCACAAAGGGACAGGGGGTTTCTGGC. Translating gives CATKGQGVSG. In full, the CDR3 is CATKGQGVSGYTF.

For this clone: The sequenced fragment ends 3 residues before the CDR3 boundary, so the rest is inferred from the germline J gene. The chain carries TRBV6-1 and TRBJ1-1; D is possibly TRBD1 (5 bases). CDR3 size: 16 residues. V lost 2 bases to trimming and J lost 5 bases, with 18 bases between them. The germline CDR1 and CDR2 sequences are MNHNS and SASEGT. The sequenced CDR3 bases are TGTGCCAGCAGTGAACTGGCAGGGCGTGGTGGGACTGAA. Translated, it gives CASSELAGRGGTE. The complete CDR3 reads CASSELAGRGGTEAFF.

Partial CDR3 DNA: TGTGCCAGCAGCTTAAACGGAGGGGATAATGAAAAA. As protein: CASSLNGGDNEK. The full CDR3 is CASSLNGGDNEKLFF. The V call is TRBV11-2, the J call TRBJ1-4; TRBD1 might be the D (5 bases). The read is 3 residues too short to cover the CDR3 end, so that end is filled in from the germline J gene. The CDR3 totals 15 residues. CDR1 SGHAT and CDR2 FQNNGV come from the germline V gene. V was pared by 2 bases and J by 4 bases, with 11 bases between.

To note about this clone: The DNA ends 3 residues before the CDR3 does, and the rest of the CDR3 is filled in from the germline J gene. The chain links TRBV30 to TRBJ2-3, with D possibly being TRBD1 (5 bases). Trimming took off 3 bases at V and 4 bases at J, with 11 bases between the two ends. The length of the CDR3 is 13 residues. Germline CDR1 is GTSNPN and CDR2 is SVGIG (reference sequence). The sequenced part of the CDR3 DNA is TGTGCCTGGAGGTCATGGGGCGCAGATACG. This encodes CAWRSWGADT. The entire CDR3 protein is CAWRSWGADTQYF.

The CDR3 spells CSAGDRRYMNTEAFF. Partial CDR3 DNA: TGCAGTGCTGGGGACAGAAGATATATGAACACTGAA. This chain connects TRBV20-1 to TRBJ1-1; 7 bases map to TRBD1. The read falls 3 residues short of the CDR3 end, and the missing part is taken from the germline J gene. This CDR3 spans 15 amino acids. V shed 5 bases, J shed 0 bases, and the junction held 9 bases outside the gene matches. CDR1 and CDR2 (germline): DFQATT, SNEGSKA (reference sequence).

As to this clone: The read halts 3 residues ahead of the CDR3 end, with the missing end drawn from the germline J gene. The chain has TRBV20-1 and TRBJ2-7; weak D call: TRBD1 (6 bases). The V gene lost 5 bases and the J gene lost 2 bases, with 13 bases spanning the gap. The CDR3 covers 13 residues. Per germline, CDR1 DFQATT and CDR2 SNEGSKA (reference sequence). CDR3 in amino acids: CSAYRDTTYEQYF. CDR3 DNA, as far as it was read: TGCAGTGCTTACCGGGACACTACCTACGAG.

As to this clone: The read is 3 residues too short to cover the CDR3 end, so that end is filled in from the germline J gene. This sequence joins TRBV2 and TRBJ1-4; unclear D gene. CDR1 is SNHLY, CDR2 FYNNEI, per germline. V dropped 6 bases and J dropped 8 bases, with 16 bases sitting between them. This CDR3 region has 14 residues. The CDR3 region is CASSNTRFQEKLFF. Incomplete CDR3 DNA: TGTGCCAGCAGCAATACTAGGTTTCAAGAAAAA.

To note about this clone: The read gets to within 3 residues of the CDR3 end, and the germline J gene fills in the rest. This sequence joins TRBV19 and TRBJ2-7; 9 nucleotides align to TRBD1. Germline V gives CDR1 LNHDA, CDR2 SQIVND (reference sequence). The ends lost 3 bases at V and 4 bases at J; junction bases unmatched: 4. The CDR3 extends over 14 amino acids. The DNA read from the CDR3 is TGTGCCAGTAGTATGTCACAGGGGGCTTACGAG. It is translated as CASSMSQGAYE. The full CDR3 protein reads CASSMSQGAYEQYF.

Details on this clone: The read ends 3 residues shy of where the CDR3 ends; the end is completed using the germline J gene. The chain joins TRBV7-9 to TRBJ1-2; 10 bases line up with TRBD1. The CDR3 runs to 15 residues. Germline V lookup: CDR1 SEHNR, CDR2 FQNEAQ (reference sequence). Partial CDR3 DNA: TGTGCCAGCAGCGCCTGGGACAGGGGAGCGGAGGGC. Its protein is CASSAWDRGAEG. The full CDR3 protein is CASSAWDRGAEGYTF.

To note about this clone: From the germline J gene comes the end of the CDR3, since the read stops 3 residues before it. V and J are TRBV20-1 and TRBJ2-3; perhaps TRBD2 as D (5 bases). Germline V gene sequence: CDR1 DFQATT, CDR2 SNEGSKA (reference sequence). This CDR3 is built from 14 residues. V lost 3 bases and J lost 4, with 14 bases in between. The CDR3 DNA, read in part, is TGCAGTGCTAGCGAGGGTCTGGGCCCAGATACG. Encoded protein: CSASEGLGPDT. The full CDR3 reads CSASEGLGPDTQYF.

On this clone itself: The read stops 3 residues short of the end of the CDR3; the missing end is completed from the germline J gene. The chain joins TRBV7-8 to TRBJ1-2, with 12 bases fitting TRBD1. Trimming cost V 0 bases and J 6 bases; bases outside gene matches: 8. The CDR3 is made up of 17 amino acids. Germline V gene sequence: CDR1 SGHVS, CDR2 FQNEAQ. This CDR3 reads CASSLAEGTGGRDGYTF. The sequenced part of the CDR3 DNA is TGTGCCAGCAGCTTAGCAGAGGGGACAGGGGGCCGCGATGGC.

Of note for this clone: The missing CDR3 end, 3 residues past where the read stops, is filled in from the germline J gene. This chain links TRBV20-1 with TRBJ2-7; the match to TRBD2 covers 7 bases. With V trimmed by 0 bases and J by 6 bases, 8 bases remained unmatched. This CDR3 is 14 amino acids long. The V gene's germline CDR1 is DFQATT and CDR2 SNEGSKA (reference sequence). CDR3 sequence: CSARDPRGGGEQYF. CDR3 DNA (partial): TGCAGTGCTAGAGACCCCCGGGGCGGGGGCGAG.

CDR3 loop: CASSLRGAQNSPLHF. CDR3 bases read: TGTGCCAGCAGCTTGCGGGGGGCGCAAAATTCACCC. The chain links TRBV5-6 to TRBJ1-6; a weak D match, TRBD1 (6 bases). The read gets to within 3 residues of the CDR3 end, and the germline J gene fills in the rest. The germline V gene has CDR1 SGHDT and CDR2 YYEEEE. CDR3 size: 15 residues. V lost 1 base, J lost 7 bases, and 12 bases lay in between.

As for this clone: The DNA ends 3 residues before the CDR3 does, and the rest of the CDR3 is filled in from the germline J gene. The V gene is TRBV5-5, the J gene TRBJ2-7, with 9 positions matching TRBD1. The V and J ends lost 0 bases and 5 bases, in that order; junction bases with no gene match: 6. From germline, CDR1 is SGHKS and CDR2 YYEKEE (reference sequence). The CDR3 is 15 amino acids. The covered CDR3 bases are TGTGCCAGCAGCTTGGAAGGGACAGGGCTCAACGAG. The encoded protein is CASSLEGTGLNE. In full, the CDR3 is CASSLEGTGLNEQYF.

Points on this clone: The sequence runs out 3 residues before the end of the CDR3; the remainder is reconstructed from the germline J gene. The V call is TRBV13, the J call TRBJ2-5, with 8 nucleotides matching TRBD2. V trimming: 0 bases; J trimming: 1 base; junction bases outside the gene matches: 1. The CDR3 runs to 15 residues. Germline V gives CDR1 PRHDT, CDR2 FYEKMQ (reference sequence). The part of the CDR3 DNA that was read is TGTGCCAGCAGCTTAGGCCGGGGGGGCCAAGAGACC. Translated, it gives CASSLGRGGQET. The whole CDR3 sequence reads CASSLGRGGQETQYF.

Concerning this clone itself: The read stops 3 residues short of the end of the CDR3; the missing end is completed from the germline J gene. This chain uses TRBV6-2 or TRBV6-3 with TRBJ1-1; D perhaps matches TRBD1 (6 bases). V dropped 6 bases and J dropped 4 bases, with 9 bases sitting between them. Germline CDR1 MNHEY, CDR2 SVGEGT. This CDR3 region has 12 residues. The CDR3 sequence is CASSLGATEAFF. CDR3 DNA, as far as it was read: TGTGCCAGCAGCTTGGGGGCCACTGAA.

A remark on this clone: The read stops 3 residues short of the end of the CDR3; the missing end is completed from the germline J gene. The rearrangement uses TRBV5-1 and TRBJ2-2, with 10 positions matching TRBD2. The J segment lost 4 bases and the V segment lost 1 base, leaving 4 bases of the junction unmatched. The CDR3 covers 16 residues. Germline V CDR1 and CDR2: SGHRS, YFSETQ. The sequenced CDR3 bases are TGCGCCAGCAGCTTGCCGGGACTAGCGTCCACCGGGGAG. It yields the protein CASSLPGLASTGE. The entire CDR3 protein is CASSLPGLASTGELFF. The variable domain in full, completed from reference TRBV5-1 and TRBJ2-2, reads KAGVTQTPRYLIKTRGQQVTLSCSPISGHRSVSWYQQTPGQGLQFLFEYFSETQRNKGNFPGRFSGRQFSNSRSEMNVSTLELGDSALYLCASSLPGLASTGELFFGEGSRLTVL.

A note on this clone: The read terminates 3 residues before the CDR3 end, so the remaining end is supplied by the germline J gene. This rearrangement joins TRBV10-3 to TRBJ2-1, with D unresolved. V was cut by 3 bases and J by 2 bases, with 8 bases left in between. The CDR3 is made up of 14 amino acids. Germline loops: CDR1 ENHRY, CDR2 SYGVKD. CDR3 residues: CAISDGSTYNEQFF. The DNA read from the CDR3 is TGTGCCATCAGTGATGGCAGTACCTACAATGAG.

The part of the CDR3 DNA that was read is TGTGCCAGTAGAAGGGGACAGGGGGGAGATACG. Protein sequence: CASRRGQGGDT. The entire CDR3 is CASRRGQGGDTQYF. The rearrangement joins TRBV19 to TRBJ2-3; 11 bases are a match to TRBD1. The read terminates 3 residues before the CDR3 end, so the remaining end is supplied by the germline J gene. Losses at the gene ends were 6 bases for V and 5 bases for J; bases not matched to a gene: 4. Germline V gene sequence: CDR1 LNHDA, CDR2 SQIVND (reference sequence). The CDR3 has 14 amino acids.

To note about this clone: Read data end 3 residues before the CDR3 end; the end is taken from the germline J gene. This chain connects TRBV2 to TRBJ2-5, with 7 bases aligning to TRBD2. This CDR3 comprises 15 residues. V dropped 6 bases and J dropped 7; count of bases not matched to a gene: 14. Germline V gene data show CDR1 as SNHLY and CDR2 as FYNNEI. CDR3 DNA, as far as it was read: TGTGCCAGCAGCTCTGAAGGGACTATCAGAGGGACC. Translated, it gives CASSSEGTIRGT. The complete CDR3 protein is CASSSEGTIRGTQYF.